These 29 T cell receptor beta chains share one sample of origin, sequenced in a study of T cells in Graves' hyperthyroidism and ophthalmopathy. Researchers amplified the TCR beta CDR3 regions from RNA transcripts. The HTBI set primed first-round TCR CDR3 RT-PCR. TCRdb re-analysed the multiplex PCR reads in MiXCR, keeping a single row per CDR3 protein. The sample includes hundreds of thousands of distinct CDR3 sequences, roughly 40% of them seen just once. The sample comprised blood. These receptors all come from a man between 18 and 29 years old with Graves' hyperthyroidism.

This clonotype was counted once. At one end, the junction sequence differs from germline, possibly due to a read error. The chain joins TRBV5-6 to TRBJ2-7; the D call may be TRBD1 or TRBD2 (5 bases each). Germline CDR1 is SGHDT and CDR2 is YYEEEE. This CDR3 is built from 13 residues. The CDR3 sequence is CASSWSGSYELYF. In nucleotides, the CDR3 is TGTGCCAGCAGCTGGTCAGGGAGTTACGAGCTGTACTTC.

The chain joins TRBV19 to TRBJ1-1; D is perhaps TRBD1 (5 bases). The CDR3 extends over 15 amino acids. From germline, CDR1 is LNHDA and CDR2 SQIVND (reference sequence). Deletions cut 9 bases from V and 4 bases from J, with 21 bases between. CDR3 residues: CASSPETGLATEAFF. CDR3 nucleotides: TGTGCCAGCAGCCCGGAGACGGGGCTGGCCACTGAAGCTTTCTTT.

This chain uses TRBV7-8 with TRBJ1-2; D is possibly TRBD1 (6 bases). The length of the CDR3 is 15 residues. CDR1 and CDR2 from the germline V gene are SGHVS and FQNEAQ. V lost 6 bases and J 4 bases, leaving 18 bases between the germline ends. CDR3 sequence: CASRSGGSGSYGYTF. CDR3 DNA: TGTGCCAGCAGAAGCGGGGGCTCCGGGAGCTATGGCTACACCTTC.

The gene calls are TRBV20-1 and TRBJ1-3; D ambiguous. V lost 0 bases, J lost 3 bases, and 18 bases lay in between. The CDR3 covers 17 residues. Germline CDR1 is DFQATT and CDR2 is SNEGSKA (reference sequence). In DNA form, the CDR3 reads TGCAGTGCTAGAGATTTAGGGTACCCCGGGGATGGAAACACCATATATTTT. It codes for CSARDLGYPGDGNTIYF.

This clonotype was observed once. V gene TRBV20-1 combines with J gene TRBJ2-5; 16 nucleotides align to TRBD2. The V gene's germline CDR1 is DFQATT and CDR2 SNEGSKA (reference sequence). The V and J ends lost 8 bases and 4 bases, in that order; junction bases with no gene match: 7. The CDR3 loop spans 15 amino acids. CDR3 region: CSSSGLAGGPETQYF. The CDR3 region has the DNA TGCAGTTCCTCGGGACTAGCGGGAGGGCCAGAGACCCAGTACTTC.

This clonotype has at least ten counts. This sequence joins TRBV7-9 and TRBJ1-5; D remains unclear. The CDR3 length is 12 residues. V lost 1 base to trimming and J lost 11 bases, with 9 bases between them. Germline values: CDR1 SEHNR, CDR2 FQNEAQ (reference sequence). This chain's CDR3 is CASSLVSGAQHF. DNA for the CDR3: TGTGCCAGCAGCTTAGTATCGGGTGCCCAGCATTTT. Combining the CDR3 with reference TRBV7-9 and TRBJ1-5 gives the whole variable domain DTGVSQNPRHKITKRGQNVTFRCDPISEHNRLYWYRQTLGQGPEFLTYFQNEAQLEKSRLLSDRFSAERPKGSFSTLEIQRTEQGDSAMYLCASSLVSGAQHFGDGTRLSIL.

The chain joins TRBV12-3 or TRBV12-4 to TRBJ1-4, with TRBD1 as a possible D gene (5 bases). CDR3 size: 14 residues. Trimming left V 3 bases short and J 10 bases short, with 15 bases between. The DNA for the CDR3 is TGTGCCAGCAGTTTGAACAGGCGGGGTGGAAAACTGTTTTTT. It encodes CASSLNRRGGKLFF.

The rearrangement links TRBV7-8 to TRBJ1-3, with 8 bases matching TRBD1. The ends lost 11 bases at V and 0 bases at J; junction bases unmatched: 6. Germline CDR1 SGHVS, CDR2 FQNEAQ. The CDR3 consists of 14 residues. The CDR3 region is CACQTGGSGNTIYF. CDR3 sequence (DNA): TGTGCCTGCCAAACAGGGGGCTCTGGAAACACCATATATTTT.

Turning to this clonotype: A much larger clone differs from this one at a single base, so this may be a read error. This chain links TRBV14 with TRBJ2-6; 8 bases agree with TRBD1. Germline assignment: CDR1 SGHDN and CDR2 FVKESK. This CDR3 spans 15 amino acids. Germline trimming cut 3 bases from V and 2 bases from J; bases unmatched to any gene: 0. CDR3 protein: CASSQGQAGANVLTF. CDR3 nucleotides: TGTGCCAGCAGCCAGGGACAGGCTGGGGCCAACGTCCTGACTTTC.

This clonotype was seen at least ten times. This chain links TRBV10-2 with TRBJ1-1; tentatively, D is TRBD1 (6 bases). Per germline, CDR1 WSHSY and CDR2 SAAADI. V was shortened by 8 bases and J by 7 bases, with 17 bases between the two germline ends. The CDR3 is 13 amino acids. CDR3: CASRGRQDLEAFF. CDR3 bases: TGCGCCAGCCGAGGTAGACAGGACCTTGAAGCTTTCTTT.

The chain uses TRBV7-2 and TRBJ2-7; D is unresolved. Trimming stripped 4 bases from V and 6 bases from J, with 13 bases between. The CDR3 runs to 13 residues. In germline, CDR1 is SGHTA, CDR2 FQGNSA. In DNA, the CDR3 is TGTGCCAGCAGCTCCTACGTATTCTGCGAGCAGTACTTC. This gives the protein CASSSYVFCEQYF.

The table lists this clonotype with many counts. The gene calls are TRBV29-1 and TRBJ1-2; D is undetermined. The V end was cut by 0 bases, the J end by 7 bases, with 12 bases between. Germline CDR1 is SQVTM and CDR2 is ANQGSEA. This CDR3 region has 13 residues. The CDR3 sequence is CSVEDQSAVGYTF. The CDR3 DNA follows: TGCAGCGTTGAAGATCAGTCGGCAGTTGGCTACACCTTC.

This rearrangement joins TRBV5-4 to TRBJ1-1, with D possibly being TRBD1 (6 bases). The V end lost 5 bases, the J end lost 3 bases, and 20 bases lay between the germline ends. Germline CDR1 is SGHNT and CDR2 is YYREEE (reference sequence). CDR3 length: 16 residues. The CDR3: CASRAWGGAGDTEAFF. The DNA for the CDR3 is TGTGCCAGCAGGGCCTGGGGGGGCGCCGGGGACACTGAAGCTTTCTTT.

J is TRBJ1-1 and V is TRBV6-5; tentative D call: TRBD1 (5 bases). V gave up 3 bases and J gave up 1 base, with 9 bases separating them. The CDR3 extends over 14 amino acids. Germline V lookup: CDR1 MNHEY, CDR2 SVGAGI. This CDR3 is CASSYDSPNTEAFF. The CDR3, as DNA: TGTGCCAGCAGTTATGACAGCCCGAACACTGAAGCTTTCTTT.

V and J are TRBV12-3 or TRBV12-4 and TRBJ1-5; TRBD1 is a possible D gene (5 bases). CDR3 length equals 17 residues. The V end was cut by 3 bases, the J end by 2 bases, with 17 bases between. The CDR3 region has the DNA TGTGCCAGCAGTTTTTGGGGCAGGGCGAGAGGCAATCAGCCCCAGCATTTT. It encodes CASSFWGRARGNQPQHF.

This clonotype occurred many times. The chain links TRBV7-9 to TRBJ2-7, with D hard to call. Per germline, CDR1 SEHNR and CDR2 FQNEAQ (reference sequence). V was trimmed by 5 bases and J by 5 bases, leaving 10 bases between them. CDR3 length: 12 residues. The CDR3 DNA sequence: TGTGCCAGCAGCCCACGCCCCGACGAGCAGTACTTC. Translation: CASSPRPDEQYF. Complete variable domain (other parts from reference TRBV7-9 and TRBJ2-7): DTGVSQNPRHKITKRGQNVTFRCDPISEHNRLYWYRQTLGQGPEFLTYFQNEAQLEKSRLLSDRFSAERPKGSFSTLEIQRTEQGDSAMYLCASSPRPDEQYFGPGTRLTVT.

This clonotype was seen only a few times. V gene TRBV7-3 combines with J gene TRBJ2-2, with D perhaps matching TRBD2 (6 bases). The V end was cut by 5 bases, the J end by 0 bases, with 19 bases between. This CDR3 region has 18 residues. Germline V gene data show CDR1 as SGHTA and CDR2 as FQGTGA. The CDR3 protein is CASSPTAAGSTNTGELFF. The CDR3 coding sequence is TGTGCCAGCAGCCCCACAGCGGCGGGGAGCACGAACACCGGGGAGCTGTTTTTT.

This clonotype was observed a handful of times. This chain joins TRBV4-1 and TRBJ1-6; no clear D gene. This CDR3 has 14 amino acids. The V gene lost 3 bases and the J gene lost 10 bases, with 13 bases spanning the gap. Germline values: CDR1 MGHRA, CDR2 YSYEKL. The CDR3 DNA is TGCGCCAGCAGCCATGGTTTTTCTGGATCACCCCTCCACTTT. Protein sequence: CASSHGFSGSPLHF.

This chain links TRBV12-3 or TRBV12-4 with TRBJ1-1, with a tentative D call TRBD1 (6 bases). This CDR3 contains 13 residues. The V gene lost 5 bases and the J gene lost 1 base, with 8 bases spanning the gap. The CDR3 DNA reads TGTGCCAGCAGTACAGGGCAGAACACTGAAGCTTTCTTT. Its protein is CASSTGQNTEAFF.

This clonotype was picked up many times. The rearrangement joins TRBV4-2 to TRBJ1-6; D remains unclear. CDR1 is LGHNA, CDR2 YNFKEQ, per germline. The CDR3 has 12 residues. The V end lost 0 bases, the J end lost 10 bases, and 4 bases lay between the germline ends. The CDR3 DNA sequence: TGTGCCAGCAGCCAAGATGTCTCACCCCTCCACTTT. Translation gives CASSQDVSPLHF.

The chain couples TRBV5-4 to TRBJ1-1, with D possibly matching TRBD1 (5 bases). The ends were cut back, 4 bases at V and 4 bases at J, with 14 bases in the middle. Per germline, CDR1 SGHNT and CDR2 YYREEE (reference sequence). There are 14 residues in the CDR3. The CDR3 sequence: CASSPGDRATEAFF. The CDR3 bases are TGTGCCAGCAGCCCGGGGGATCGGGCCACTGAAGCTTTCTTT.

This clonotype was recorded many times. The chain couples TRBV19 to TRBJ1-1; D is undetermined. The germline CDR1 and CDR2 sequences are LNHDA and SQIVND (reference sequence). The ends were cut back, 4 bases at V and 0 bases at J, with 3 bases in the middle. This CDR3 contains 12 residues. The CDR3 here is CASSTLNTEAFF. CDR3 coding DNA: TGTGCCAGTAGTACCCTGAACACTGAAGCTTTCTTT.

This clonotype was found many times. The genes are TRBV29-1 and TRBJ2-6; D remains ambiguous. CDR1 is SQVTM, CDR2 ANQGSEA, per germline. V shed 4 bases and J shed 2 bases, with 9 bases lying between them. The CDR3 is made up of 14 amino acids. DNA for the CDR3: TGCAGCGTTGGAGGTGGAGCTGGGGCCAACGTCCTGACTTTC. This encodes CSVGGGAGANVLTF.

On this clonotype: At one boundary the junction diverges from the germline segment, which might be a read error. The CDR3 region is CASSFVQGWDGYTF. The CDR3 nucleotides are TGTGCCAGCAGCTTTGTCCAGGGCTGGGACGGCTACACCTTC. The chain couples TRBV5-1 to TRBJ1-2; D might be TRBD1 (5 bases). Looked up from germline, CDR1 is SGHRS and CDR2 is YFSETQ. The CDR3 loop spans 14 amino acids.

On this clonotype itself: Possible read error: a much larger clone is one base away. CDR3 sequence (DNA): TGTGCCAGTAGTCCCACCCTCGACGGGAACTATGGCTACACCTTC. This gives the protein CASSPTLDGNYGYTF. The chain uses TRBV19 and TRBJ1-2; D unclear. Germline CDR1 and CDR2: LNHDA and SQIVND (reference sequence). The CDR3 consists of 15 residues. Trimming shortened V by 5 bases and J by 2 bases, and 15 bases separated the two germline ends.

This clonotype was detected ten times or more. The V and J genes are TRBV7-9 and TRBJ1-6; D is perhaps TRBD1 (6 bases). The germline CDR1 and CDR2 sequences are SEHNR and FQNEAQ (reference sequence). This CDR3 is 15 amino acids long. V gave up 4 bases and J gave up 7 bases, with 14 bases separating them. The CDR3 spells CASSSSGTLNSPLHF. The CDR3 DNA sequence: TGTGCCAGCAGCTCGAGCGGGACACTGAATTCACCCCTCCACTTT.

In this sample, this clonotype turned up a few times. This sequence joins TRBV5-1 and TRBJ1-1; unclear D gene. In germline, CDR1 is SGHRS, CDR2 YFSETQ. V shed 3 bases and J shed 0 bases, with 12 bases lying between them. This CDR3 spans 15 amino acids. The CDR3 loop is CASSSTPTVNTEAFF. CDR3 sequence (DNA): TGCGCCAGCAGCTCGACACCGACGGTGAACACTGAAGCTTTCTTT.

This clonotype showed up just a few times. This likely comes from a read error, as the CDR3 has no conserved phenylalanine or tryptophan at its end. The gene calls are TRBV19 and TRBJ1-6, with TRBD1 matching over 9 bases. The germline V gene encodes CDR1 LNHDA and CDR2 SQIVND (reference sequence). This CDR3 spans 16 amino acids. V lost 5 bases, J lost 6 bases, and 8 bases stayed unmatched. The DNA for the CDR3 is TGTGCCAGTAGTCCCCGGGACAGGGCCCGTAATTCACCCCTCCACCTT. Its protein is CASSPRDRARNSPLHL.

This clonotype has only a few counts. The chain uses TRBV19 and TRBJ1-2; tentative D call: TRBD1 (6 bases). V was clipped by 5 bases and J by 4 bases, with 14 bases between them. CDR3 length equals 14 residues. Germline loops: CDR1 LNHDA, CDR2 SQIVND (reference sequence). The CDR3 sequence: CASSPGQFSYGYTF. CDR3 sequence (DNA): TGTGCCAGTAGTCCCGGACAGTTCTCCTATGGCTACACCTTC. Variable domain in full (rest from reference TRBV19 and TRBJ1-2): DGGITQSPKYLFRKEGQNVTLSCEQNLNHDAMYWYRQDPGQGLRLIYYSQIVNDFQKGDIAEGYSVSREKKESFPLTVTSAQKNPTAFYLCASSPGQFSYGYTFGSGTRLTVV.